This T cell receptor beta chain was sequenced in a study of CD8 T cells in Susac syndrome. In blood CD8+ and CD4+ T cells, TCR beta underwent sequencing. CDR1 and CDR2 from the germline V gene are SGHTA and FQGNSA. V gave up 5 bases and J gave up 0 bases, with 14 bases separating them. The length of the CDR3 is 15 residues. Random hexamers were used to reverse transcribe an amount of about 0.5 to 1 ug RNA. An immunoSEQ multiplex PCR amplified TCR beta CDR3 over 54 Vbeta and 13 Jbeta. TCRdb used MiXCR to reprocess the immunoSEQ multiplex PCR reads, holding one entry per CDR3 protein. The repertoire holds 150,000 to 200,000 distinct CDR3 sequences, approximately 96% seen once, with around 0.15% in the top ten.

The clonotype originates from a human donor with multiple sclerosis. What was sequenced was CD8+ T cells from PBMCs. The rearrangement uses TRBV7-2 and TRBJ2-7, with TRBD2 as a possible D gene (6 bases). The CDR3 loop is CASSISGNPSYEQYF. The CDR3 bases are TGTGCCAGCAGCATTAGCGGCAACCCCTCCTACGAGCAGTACTTC.